The 7 T cell receptor beta chains below come from one sample, sequenced in a study of blood T cell repertoires in COVID-19. Measured with immunoSEQ multiplex PCR; TCRdb has only the in-frame clones, and not every one. The sample shows a few hundred thousand clones, 70% to 90% of them seen only once. The source material was PBMCs or T cells enriched from blood (not recorded which). The origin of the receptors is a woman between 50 and 59 years old who had been exposed to COVID-19.

V usage is TRBV13 and J usage is TRBJ2-3, with 9 bases that match TRBD1. The germline V gene has CDR1 PRHDT and CDR2 FYEKMQ (reference sequence). V lost 4 bases, J lost 3 bases, and 5 bases stayed unmatched. The CDR3 has 15 residues. Here the CDR3 reads CASSSGTGMTDTQYF. Here the CDR3 DNA reads TGTGCCAGCAGCTCCGGGACAGGGATGACAGATACGCAGTATTTT. Full variable domain (outside the CDR3, taken from reference TRBV13 and TRBJ2-3): AAGVIQSPRHLIKEKRETATLKCYPIPRHDTVYWYQQGPGQDPQFLISFYEKMQSDKGSIPDRFSAQQFSDYHSELNMSSLELGDSALYFCASSSGTGMTDTQYFGPGTRLTVL.

The chain links TRBV6-5 to TRBJ2-7; D call uncertain. Germline V gives CDR1 MNHEY, CDR2 SVGAGI. V lost 8 bases to trimming and J lost 0 bases, with 11 bases between them. The CDR3 covers 13 residues. The CDR3: CASAARPSYEQYF. The CDR3 bases are TGTGCCAGCGCCGCGAGGCCCTCCTACGAGCAGTACTTC.

V gene TRBV14 combines with J gene TRBJ1-2, with a tentative D call TRBD1 (6 bases). V dropped 5 bases and J dropped 5 bases, with 12 bases sitting between them. Germline-derived CDR1 and CDR2 are SGHDN and FVKESK. This CDR3 has 13 residues. CDR3 nucleotides: TGTGCCAGCAGCGTCGACAGGCTTTATGGCTACACCTTC. It specifies CASSVDRLYGYTF.

The J gene is TRBJ2-5, the V gene TRBV7-2, with TRBD1 matching 7 bases. Germline CDR1 is SGHTA and CDR2 is FQGNSA. J lost 2 bases, V lost 5 bases, and 11 bases had no gene match. The CDR3 loop spans 16 amino acids. CDR3 protein: CASSLFLVTGQETQYF. DNA of the CDR3: TGTGCCAGCAGCCTTTTTTTGGTGACAGGGCAAGAGACCCAGTACTTC. The full variable domain, with the rest looked up from reference TRBV7-2 and TRBJ2-5, is GAGVSQSPSNKVTEKGKDVELRCDPISGHTALYWYRQSLGQGLEFLIYFQGNSAPDKSGLPSDRFSAERTGGSVSTLTIQRTQQEDSAVYLCASSLFLVTGQETQYFGPGTRLLVL.

This clone was seen only once. Here the CDR3 DNA reads TGCGCCAGCAGTTTTTCCCAGGGGGCGCGAAACTATGGCTACACCTTC. Translated, it gives CASSFSQGARNYGYTF. This chain uses TRBV5-1 with TRBJ1-2, with TRBD1 matching over 8 bases. The germline CDR1 and CDR2 sequences are SGHRS and YFSETQ. The CDR3 covers 16 residues. Losses at the gene ends were 5 bases for V and 2 bases for J; bases not matched to a gene: 11.

The rearrangement joins TRBV19 to TRBJ1-2, with 9 bases that match TRBD1. Germline V gene lookup returns CDR1 LNHDA and CDR2 SQIVND (reference sequence). V shed 7 bases and J 6 bases; nucleotides not matched to a gene: 9. The CDR3 is 14 amino acids. CDR3: CASTKPGTGNGYTF. The CDR3 DNA follows: TGTGCCAGTACCAAACCCGGGACAGGGAATGGCTACACCTTC.

This rearrangement joins TRBV6-4 to TRBJ1-6; TRBD1 is a possible D gene (6 bases). Trimming took 6 bases from V and 5 from J, leaving 11 bases between them. Germline V gene sequence: CDR1 MRHNA, CDR2 SNTAGT. This CDR3 has 14 residues. This CDR3 is CASRGQGDNSPLHF. The CDR3 DNA follows: TGTGCCAGCAGGGGACAAGGCGATAATTCACCCCTCCACTTT.